Given below is one T cell receptor beta chain in context. The data derive from a study of graft-versus-host responses after intestinal transplantation. Across the study: Multivisceral, liver-intestinal, or isolated intestinal grafts went to recipients. Every transplant recipient was induced with anti-thymocyte globulin, then maintained on tacrolimus and steroids for about 3 years.

Intraepithelial and lamina propria lymphocytes were isolated from graft specimens. Libraries were prepared by immunoSEQ multiplex PCR; TCRdb keeps only in-frame clonotypes and omits some of them. The table records about 2,200 clones, around 82% of them present only once. Sample: ileum tissue, taken 18 days after transplant. This clonotype was obtained from a human patient who received an intestinal transplant, so some T cells may come from the graft donor.

This CDR3 reads CASSYSTPRYEQYF. The CDR3 DNA reads TGTGCCAGCAGTTACTCGACGCCCCGCTACGAGCAGTACTTC. The V call is TRBV6-5, the J call TRBJ2-7, with D unclear. Trimming pared 0 bases from V and 3 bases from J, leaving 9 bases between. The CDR3 runs to 14 residues. Germline V gene lookup returns CDR1 MNHEY and CDR2 SVGAGI.